The entry below describes one T cell receptor beta chain. This clonotype was seen repeatedly, ten times or more. Its antigen specificity is not known. No base quality values were provided; no much bigger clone lies one nucleotide off. These data belong to a study of early T cells in non-severe SARS-CoV-2 infection (dated by TCRdb to the early 2020s). Broadly, across the study: Bulk RNA from unsorted whole blood was used for TCR sequencing, so alpha and beta chains could not be paired. The study at large found these results: VDJdb matching was skewed toward anti-spike CD8 responses and likely underestimated virus-specific expansions by missing private and CD4 specificities.

The study was a case-control design nested within a healthcare worker cohort in London, UK, with weekly nasopharyngeal swab PCR tests and blood sampling. Healthcare workers were recruited during the week of the UK lockdown, between 23 and 31 March 2020, and followed weekly for up to about 15 weeks. Libraries were made using 5' RACE. Data came from a NextSeq 500. In the TCR library protocol, unique molecular identifiers were attached to individual cDNA molecules to correct for PCR bias and sequencing error. TCR alpha and beta chains were both sequenced, and the abundances of alpha and beta sequences in each sample were closely correlated with each other. The study's own analysis went as follows. Decombinator V4 was used to perform V gene, J gene and CDR3 annotation of TCR sequences. Expanded TCRs were defined as changing significantly between any two time points under a Poisson model with p below 0.0001. Abundances of TCRs were expressed as counts per million after normalisation to the total number of TCRs sequenced in each sample. VDJdb, accessed on 1 November 2021, was searched for TCRs annotated for CMV, EBV and SARS-CoV-2, and TCRs annotated for more than one antigen were excluded. TCRdb reprocessing: public reads trimmed at Q25 with fastp, clones called with MiXCR, in-frame beta chains kept. When rows share a CDR3 protein, they turn into one entry using the most common DNA and genes. The V and J calls follow TCRdb's processing rather than the paper's. Here the sample has 80,000 to 100,000 distinct CDR3 sequences; about 12% occur a single time. The top ten clonotypes cover about 6.5% of the sample.

The origin of this receptor is an adult who was a healthcare worker with PCR-confirmed SARS-CoV-2 infection or an uninfected control (not recorded which). Sequenced: whole blood.

The CDR3 reads CAWSVQGAGYEQYF. The nucleotide sequence reads TGTGCCTGGAGTGTCCAGGGGGCTGGCTACGAGCAGTACTTC. Rearrangement joined TRBV30 to TRBJ2-7, and TRBD1 aligns with 8 junction nucleotides. V ends up 0 bases short and J 3 bases short, with an unmatched junction base count of 4. CDR1 is given as GTSNPN and CDR2 as SVGIG, both from the germline V gene (reference sequence). CDR3 length: 14 amino acids, cysteine to phenylalanine. Of all the DNA, just the CDR3 is kept, 42 bases in frame from base 1.